The rows below give T cell receptor beta chains drawn from one sample of a study of T cell responses to AZD1222 COVID-19 vaccine. The repertoire was sequenced with immunoSEQ multiplex PCR; TCRdb's copy has only in-frame clones and lacks some. The sample has just under 150,000 clones, over 75% seen once. This specimen consisted of peripheral blood, obtained 28 days after the second dose of the MenACWY control vaccine. The receptors were sampled from an adult who received the MenACWY meningococcal vaccine as a control. CDR3s leave out the opening cysteine and the closing phenylalanine or tryptophan.

J gene: TRBJ2-7
V gene: TRBV6-5
CDR3 protein: ASTEGGTIYEQY

J gene: TRBJ2-7
V gene: TRBV7-9
CDR3 protein: ASSLSRERSYEQY

J gene: TRBJ1-1
V gene: TRBV6-6
CDR3 protein: ASSYSGGRETEAF

J gene: TRBJ1-1
V gene: TRBV7-2
CDR3 protein: ASSKEWGRDTEAF

J gene: TRBJ1-2
V gene: TRBV28
CDR3 protein: ASSFRQVNYGYT

J gene: TRBJ1-5
V gene: TRBV2
CDR3 protein: ASRAPGVLVQPQH

J gene: TRBJ1-2
V gene: TRBV6-2/TRBV6-3
CDR3 protein: ASSHPTVYGYT

J gene: TRBJ2-2
V gene: TRBV4-3
CDR3 protein: ASSQDRDKRGTGELF

J gene: TRBJ1-6
V gene: TRBV7-9
CDR3 protein: ASSPGGGNSPLH

J gene: TRBJ1-5
V gene: TRBV7-2
CDR3 protein: ASSLVAGVNQPQH

J gene: TRBJ2-5
V gene: TRBV3-1/TRBV3-2
CDR3 protein: ASSQGRLGSGETQY

J gene: TRBJ2-4
V gene: TRBV5-1
CDR3 protein: ASSRGPRAEGQNIQY

J gene: TRBJ1-1
V gene: TRBV29-1
CDR3 protein: SVGGWDGAF

J gene: TRBJ1-4
V gene: TRBV24-1
CDR3 protein: ATSDSRVANEKLF

J gene: TRBJ1-1
V gene: TRBV12-3/TRBV12-4
CDR3 protein: ASRLGTLEAF

J gene: TRBJ1-4
V gene: TRBV5-1
CDR3 protein: ASSLARGDGTGNEKLF

J gene: TRBJ1-1
V gene: TRBV13
CDR3 protein: ASSLGLGSTEAF

J gene: TRBJ1-5
V gene: TRBV20-1
CDR3 protein: SASRTYTQPQH

J gene: TRBJ1-3
V gene: TRBV7-9
CDR3 protein: ASSHTNGVYGNTIY

J gene: TRBJ2-5
V gene: TRBV18
CDR3 protein: ASSPTPREETQY

J gene: TRBJ1-2
V gene: TRBV2
CDR3 protein: ASSEGGRGTGVYGYT